This T cell receptor beta chain was observed in a study of radiation and T cells in renal cell carcinoma. Study in general: Nephrectomy followed 15 Gy stereotactic body radiation by 4 weeks. Overall study results and limits: In blood, top tumor clones expanded by 2 weeks, shrinking by 4.

Time point described: baseline pretreatment blood. Documented treatment: 15 Gy SBRT to primary tumor, nephrectomy 4 weeks later. After SBRT, blood was collected at 2 and 4 weeks, plus baseline. The V end was cut by 4 bases, the J end by 6 bases, with 17 bases between. CDR3 length: 15 amino acids. The germline V gene has CDR1 MNHEY and CDR2 SMNVEV (reference sequence). TCRdb's copy holds only in-frame clones and misses some; the assay was immunoSEQ multiplex PCR. The data contain approximately 140,000 clones, approximately 90% of them singletons. About this clone: The antigen remains undetermined.

This TCR came from a woman in her 70s with renal cell carcinoma. The specimen comprised blood, sampled from a patient whose treatment included radiotherapy and nephrectomy. The chain couples TRBV27 to TRBJ2-3; possibly TRBD1 for D (6 bases). The CDR3 bases are TGTGCCAGCAGTTACCCGGGACACCACAGGGATACGCAGTATTTT. Its protein product is CASSYPGHHRDTQYF.